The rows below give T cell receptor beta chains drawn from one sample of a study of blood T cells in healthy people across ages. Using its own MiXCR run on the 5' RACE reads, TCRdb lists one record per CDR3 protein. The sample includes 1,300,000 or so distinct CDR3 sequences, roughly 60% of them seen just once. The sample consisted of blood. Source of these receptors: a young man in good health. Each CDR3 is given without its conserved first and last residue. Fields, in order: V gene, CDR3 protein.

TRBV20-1	SASASQLAKNIQY
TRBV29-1	SVTWTGKGETQY
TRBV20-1	SASTVGNSPLH
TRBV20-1	SAKTSGNTDTQY
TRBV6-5	ASSYSGLVTDTQY
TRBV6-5	ASNRDGGGEQY
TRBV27	ASSLLPLLSEQY
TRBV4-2	ASSRLGEAQETQY
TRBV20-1	SASAGGLNEQY
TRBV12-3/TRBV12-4	ASSLAAGNSGYT
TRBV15	ATSRGLPKVIKISYNEQF
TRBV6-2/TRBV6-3	ASSFTGTANGYT
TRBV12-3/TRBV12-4	ASDSGPDTQY
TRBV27	ASSFRGGSTDTQY
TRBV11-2	ASSLEAGHYNEQF
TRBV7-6	ASSSGPAAATYEQY
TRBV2	ASSIFGQVVPGANVLT
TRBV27	ASSAYIGYEQY
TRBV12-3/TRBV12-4	ASKKGGEETQY
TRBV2	ASSEMGYEQY
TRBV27	ATIGGNYGYT
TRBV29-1	SVVWRDRVSYNEQF
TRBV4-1	ASSQADGHTDTQY
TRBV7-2	ASSMLKDEKLF
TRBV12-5	ASAMGQGLSYEQY
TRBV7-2	ASRTGTGAPNTEAF
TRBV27	ASSTDRGETQY
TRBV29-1	SVEGLGTDTQY
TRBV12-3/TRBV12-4	ASSSHAGPYSYNEQF
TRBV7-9	AGRLASEQY
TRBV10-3	AIRGQGTNIQY
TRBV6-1	AVWIDPDTQY
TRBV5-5	ASSLAAKGGSEQY
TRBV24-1	ATGSAGVGSITDTQY
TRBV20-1	SAGRSYGYT
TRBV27	ASSSLAGVPHEQY